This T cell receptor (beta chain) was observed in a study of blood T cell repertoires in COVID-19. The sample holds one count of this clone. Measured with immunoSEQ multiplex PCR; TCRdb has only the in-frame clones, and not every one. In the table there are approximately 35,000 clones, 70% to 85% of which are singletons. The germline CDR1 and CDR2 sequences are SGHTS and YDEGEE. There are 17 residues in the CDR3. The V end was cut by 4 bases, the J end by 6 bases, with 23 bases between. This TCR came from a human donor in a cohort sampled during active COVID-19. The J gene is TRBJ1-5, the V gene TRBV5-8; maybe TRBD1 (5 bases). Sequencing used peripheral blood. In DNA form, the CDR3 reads TGTGCCAGCAGCACACCCTTGCGGGGCGACCTAGGTCAGCCCCAGCATTTT. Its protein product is CASSTPLRGDLGQPQHF.